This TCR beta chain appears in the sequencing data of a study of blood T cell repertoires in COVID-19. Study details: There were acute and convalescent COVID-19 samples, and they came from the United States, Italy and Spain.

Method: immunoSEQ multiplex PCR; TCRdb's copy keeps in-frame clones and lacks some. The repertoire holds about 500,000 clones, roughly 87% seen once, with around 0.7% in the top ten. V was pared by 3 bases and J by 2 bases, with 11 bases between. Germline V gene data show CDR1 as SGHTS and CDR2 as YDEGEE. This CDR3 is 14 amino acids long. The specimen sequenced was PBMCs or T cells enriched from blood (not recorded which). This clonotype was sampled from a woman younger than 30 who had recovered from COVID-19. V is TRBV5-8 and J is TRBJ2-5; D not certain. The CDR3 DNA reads TGTGCCAGCAGCTCGACACTGGAACAAGAGACCCAGTACTTC. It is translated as CASSSTLEQETQYF.